The 25 T cell receptor beta chains given below trace back to one sample, sequenced in a study of blood T cell repertoires in COVID-19. The data were produced by immunoSEQ multiplex PCR, yet TCRdb's version contains in-frame clones alone and is incomplete. This sample has tens of thousands of clones, with around three quarters found just once. Sequenced input: peripheral blood. These receptors came from a human donor in a cohort sampled during active COVID-19.

The rearrangement joins TRBV19 to TRBJ1-1, with D possibly being TRBD1 (5 bases). Trimming pared 5 bases from V and 1 base from J, leaving 17 bases between. The CDR3 is 16 residues long. Germline V gene data show CDR1 as LNHDA and CDR2 as SQIVND (reference sequence). The DNA of the CDR3 is TGTGCCAGTAGTGAGCGGCGGGGGGTAGCGAACACTGAAGCTTTCTTT. This translates into CASSERRGVANTEAFF.

The J gene is TRBJ2-7, the V gene TRBV18; 7 bases are shared with TRBD2. The germline gives CDR1 KGHSH, CDR2 LQKENI. The CDR3 has 14 residues. J was trimmed by 5 bases and V by 3 bases; bases with no gene match: 7. DNA for the CDR3: TGTGCCAGCTCACCCTGGGGAGGGGCAAACGAGCAGTACTTC. This sequence encodes CASSPWGGANEQYF.

To note about this clone: The sample carries other DNA sequences with the same CDR3. The rearrangement links TRBV15 to TRBJ2-7; 15 bases line up with TRBD2. Germline trimming cut 5 bases from V and 4 bases from J; bases unmatched to any gene: 6. Germline CDR1 is LNHNV and CDR2 is YYDKDF (reference sequence). The CDR3 has 16 residues. The CDR3 is CATSSGLAGGPYEQYF. In DNA, the CDR3 is TGTGCCACCAGCTCCGGACTAGCGGGAGGGCCATACGAGCAGTACTTC.

This chain connects TRBV4-2 to TRBJ2-1; tentatively, D is TRBD1 (6 bases). V was clipped by 1 base and J by 4 bases, with 14 bases between them. This CDR3 region has 16 residues. Germline CDR1 is LGHNA and CDR2 is YNFKEQ. CDR3 amino acids: CASSQASTGQYNEQFF. CDR3 DNA sequence: TGTGCCAGCAGCCAAGCCTCCACTGGACAGTACAATGAGCAGTTCTTC.

V usage is TRBV5-4 and J usage is TRBJ2-2; 9 nucleotides line up with TRBD2. Germline V CDR1 and CDR2: SGHNT, YYREEE (reference sequence). CDR3 length equals 17 residues. V trimming: 4 bases; J trimming: 1 base; junction bases outside the gene matches: 8. The DNA of the CDR3 is TGTGCCAGCAGCCCAGGGCAGACTAGCGGGAACACCGGGGAGCTGTTTTTT. Translated: CASSPGQTSGNTGELFF.

V gene TRBV24-1 combines with J gene TRBJ2-1; TRBD2 might be the D (5 bases). Germline V CDR1 and CDR2: KGHDR, SFDVKD. The V end lost 7 bases, the J end lost 8 bases, and 11 bases lay between the germline ends. The CDR3 extends over 12 amino acids. The CDR3 sequence is CATSELEDEQFF. CDR3 nucleotides: TGTGCCACCAGCGAACTAGAAGATGAGCAGTTCTTC.

This clone is a singleton in its sample. This chain joins TRBV29-1 and TRBJ2-6; 7 nucleotides align to TRBD2. The CDR3 consists of 15 residues. V shed 3 bases and J 1 base; nucleotides not matched to a gene: 3. Germline V gene sequence: CDR1 SQVTM, CDR2 ANQGSEA. The CDR3: CSVEGRGSGANVLTF. As DNA, the CDR3 is TGCAGCGTTGAGGGGAGGGGATCTGGGGCCAACGTCCTGACTTTC.

This clone was detected a few times. The genes are TRBV5-4 and TRBJ2-2, with D maybe TRBD1 (6 bases). The germline gives CDR1 SGHNT, CDR2 YYREEE (reference sequence). The CDR3 is 17 residues long. Deletions cut 2 bases from V and 4 bases from J, with 18 bases between. CDR3 protein: CASSLLAAGTPTGELFF. The CDR3 DNA reads as TGTGCCAGCAGCTTATTAGCAGCCGGGACACCCACCGGGGAGCTGTTTTTT.

This clone was seen a single time. The V gene is TRBV6-5, the J gene TRBJ2-1; TRBD2 aligns across 13 bases. The CDR3 runs to 15 residues. Looked up from germline, CDR1 is MNHEY and CDR2 is SVGAGI. With V trimmed by 7 bases and J by 4 bases, 4 bases remained unmatched. CDR3 sequence reads: CASKKTSGGYNEQFF. CDR3 bases: TGTGCCAGCAAGAAGACTAGCGGGGGGTACAATGAGCAGTTCTTC.

The chain couples TRBV2 to TRBJ2-3; 8 bases line up with TRBD2. Looked up from germline, CDR1 is SNHLY and CDR2 is FYNNEI. The CDR3 totals 16 residues. With 4 bases clipped from V and 2 bases from J, the junction kept 8 bases outside the gene matches. CDR3 loop: CASSVDSGTNTDTQYF. In DNA form, the CDR3 reads TGTGCCAGCAGTGTAGATAGCGGGACGAACACAGATACGCAGTATTTT.

This chain joins TRBV20-1 and TRBJ1-5; 7 nucleotides agree with TRBD1. Germline V gives CDR1 DFQATT, CDR2 SNEGSKA (reference sequence). This CDR3 region has 11 residues. CDR3 residues: CSQGVSQPQHF. The CDR3 nucleotides are TGCAGCCAGGGGGTTAGTCAGCCCCAGCATTTT.

The chain joins TRBV7-2 to TRBJ2-7; 9 nucleotides align to TRBD2. V shed 3 bases and J 4 bases; nucleotides not matched to a gene: 4. Germline CDR1 SGHTA, CDR2 FQGNSA. The CDR3 runs to 14 residues. DNA for the CDR3: TGTGCCAGCAGCTTGGGGCGGGAGGGGTACGAGCAGTACTTC. This translates into CASSLGREGYEQYF.

This chain connects TRBV19 to TRBJ1-2; TRBD1 agrees at 8 bases. The trim removed 3 bases at V and 4 bases at J, leaving 10 bases unmatched. The CDR3 totals 16 residues. The germline gives CDR1 LNHDA, CDR2 SQIVND (reference sequence). The DNA of the CDR3 is TGTGCCAGTAGTATTATTGGACAGGGAGGGAGCTATGGCTACACCTTC. It specifies CASSIIGQGGSYGYTF.

This rearrangement joins TRBV27 to TRBJ2-7; 13 bases align to TRBD2. The trim removed 5 bases at V and 3 bases at J, leaving 7 bases unmatched. From germline, CDR1 is MNHEY and CDR2 SMNVEV (reference sequence). This CDR3 spans 16 amino acids. CDR3 amino acids: CASSPTSGRADYEQYF. Here the CDR3 DNA reads TGTGCCAGCAGTCCAACTAGCGGGAGGGCCGACTACGAGCAGTACTTC.

In this sample, this clone turned up once. The rearrangement uses TRBV11-2 and TRBJ2-2; D is possibly TRBD2 (6 bases). V was shortened by 0 bases and J by 1 base, with 9 bases between the two germline ends. The V gene's germline CDR1 is SGHAT and CDR2 FQNNGV. This CDR3 region has 16 residues. CDR3 in amino acids: CASSLDSGLNTGELFF. The CDR3 DNA reads TGTGCCAGCAGCTTAGATAGCGGCTTGAACACCGGGGAGCTGTTTTTT. The full variable domain, in which reference TRBV11-2 and TRBJ2-2 provide the parts outside the CDR3, is EAGVAQSPRYKIIEKRQSVAFWCNPISGHATLYWYQQILGQGPKLLIQFQNNGVVDDSQLPKDRFSAERLKGVDSTLKIQPAKLEDSAVYLCASSLDSGLNTGELFFGEGSRLTVL.

V usage is TRBV6-2 or TRBV6-3 and J usage is TRBJ2-7, with 7 positions matching TRBD2. CDR1 MNHEY and CDR2 SVGEGT come from the germline V gene. The CDR3 sequence is 12 residues long. Trimming at V came to 1 base and at J to 6 bases, leaving 0 bases not matched to a gene. The CDR3 bases are TGTGCCAGCAGTTACTGGGAGGGCGAGCAGTACTTC. Protein: CASSYWEGEQYF.

The chain couples TRBV2 to TRBJ1-2, with 10 bases lining up with TRBD1. There are 14 residues in the CDR3. The junction had 9 bases not matched to a gene; V was cut back by 6 bases and J by 8 bases. CDR1 is SNHLY and CDR2 is FYNNEI in the germline V gene. This CDR3 reads CASRGTGEGQGYTF. In DNA, the CDR3 is TGTGCCAGCAGGGGGACAGGGGAAGGGCAGGGCTACACCTTC.

The V call is TRBV5-1, the J call TRBJ2-6; D perhaps matches TRBD1 (6 bases). Germline loops: CDR1 SGHRS, CDR2 YFSETQ. V was pared by 2 bases and J by 0 bases, with 9 bases between. The CDR3 is made up of 16 amino acids. The CDR3 spells CASSLWDTSGANVLTF. The CDR3 region has the DNA TGCGCCAGCAGCTTATGGGACACCTCTGGGGCCAACGTCCTGACTTTC.

V gene TRBV11-2 combines with J gene TRBJ2-7, with a possible D match to TRBD1 (5 bases). Germline V gene sequence: CDR1 SGHAT, CDR2 FQNNGV. V dropped 5 bases and J dropped 2 bases, with 22 bases sitting between them. This CDR3 contains 17 residues. CDR3 sequence: CASSITQGFSPTYEQYF. The DNA for the CDR3 is TGTGCCAGCAGCATTACTCAGGGTTTTTCCCCTACCTACGAGCAGTACTTC.

V gene TRBV7-6 combines with J gene TRBJ2-1; D is possibly TRBD2 (6 bases). Germline lookup yields CDR1 SGHVS and CDR2 FNYEAQ. Trimming removed 0 bases from V and 6 bases from J, with 21 bases in between. The CDR3 runs to 18 residues. The CDR3 coding sequence is TGTGCCAGCAGCTTAGCTGTAGGTAGCAGGAGGGGTAGCAATGAGCAGTTCTTC. This gives the protein CASSLAVGSRRGSNEQFF.

This clone has a single count. DNA for the CDR3: TGTGCCAGTAGCCCTCCTCGACAGGACTATGGCTACACCTTC. This translates into CASSPPRQDYGYTF. The chain combines TRBV19 with TRBJ1-2; TRBD1 is a possible D gene (6 bases). V was cut by 6 bases and J by 3 bases, with 14 bases left in between. CDR1 is LNHDA, CDR2 SQIVND, per germline (reference sequence). This CDR3 is 14 amino acids long.

This clone has a handful of counts. The chain is built from TRBV7-9 and TRBJ2-1, with TRBD2 identical over 7 bases. Looked up from germline, CDR1 is SEHNR and CDR2 is FQNEAQ (reference sequence). V was clipped by 4 bases and J by 3 bases; unmatched bases: 9. The CDR3 runs to 16 residues. The CDR3 DNA is TGTGCCAGCAGCTCCTGGGGAAGCGGGGACTACAATGAGCAGTTCTTC. Protein sequence: CASSSWGSGDYNEQFF. The full variable domain, in which reference TRBV7-9 and TRBJ2-1 provide the parts outside the CDR3, is DTGVSQNPRHKITKRGQNVTFRCDPISEHNRLYWYRQTLGQGPEFLTYFQNEAQLEKSRLLSDRFSAERPKGSFSTLEIQRTEQGDSAMYLCASSSWGSGDYNEQFFGPGTRLTVL.

The chain links TRBV19 to TRBJ1-2; D is unclear. The V and J ends lost 4 bases and 3 bases respectively, with 12 bases between them. The CDR3 is 14 amino acids. In germline, CDR1 is LNHDA, CDR2 SQIVND (reference sequence). Written as DNA, the CDR3 is TGTGCCAGTAGTACCGCACAGTCCTACTATGGCTACACCTTC. Translation gives CASSTAQSYYGYTF.

The chain links TRBV18 to TRBJ2-7, with a weak D call TRBD1 (6 bases). The V end was cut by 5 bases, the J end by 1 base, with 18 bases between. The CDR3 is 16 residues long. Germline CDR1 KGHSH, CDR2 LQKENI. The CDR3 region is CASSSRYGTNSYEQYF. CDR3 DNA: TGTGCCAGCTCATCTCGATACGGGACAAATTCCTACGAGCAGTACTTC.

The chain links TRBV6-1 to TRBJ2-3, with 7 positions matching TRBD2. The CDR3 has 13 amino acids. The V and J ends lost 1 base and 9 bases, in that order; junction bases with no gene match: 4. In germline, CDR1 is MNHNS, CDR2 SASEGT. CDR3 sequence: CASSEGGAGTQYF. The CDR3 bases are TGTGCCAGCAGTGAAGGTGGAGCGGGGACGCAGTATTTT.